This T cell receptor (beta chain) was observed in a study of vaccination effects on CD4 cells after COVID-19. In germline, CDR1 is MNHNS, CDR2 SASEGT. Trimming left V 1 base short and J 2 bases short, with 7 bases between. CDR3 length: 14 residues. The ViraFEST assay expanded antigen-specific CD4+ T cells with viral peptide pools before sequencing. Following culture for around 10 days, CD4+ T cells were isolated. In the vaccine recipients, nucleocapsid antibodies were negative and there was no prior SARS-CoV-2 infection. With roughly 10 ug/ml peptides and around 9.6 IU/ml IL-2, a few million PBMC per well were cultured. Comments on this clone: Its target is not known.

Some clones are missing from TCRdb's copy, which holds only in-frame ones; the method was immunoSEQ multiplex PCR. This sample has tens of thousands of clones, with around 68% found just once. This TCR was sampled from a human donor who received a COVID-19 vaccine. The sequences come from CD4+ T cells from PBMCs cultured with SARS-CoV-2 spike peptides, collected before COVID-19 vaccination. The chain combines TRBV6-1 with TRBJ2-3; the D is unclear. The CDR3 spells CASSEVHHTDTQYF. CDR3 in DNA: TGTGCCAGCAGTGAAGTTCACCACACAGATACGCAGTATTTT.